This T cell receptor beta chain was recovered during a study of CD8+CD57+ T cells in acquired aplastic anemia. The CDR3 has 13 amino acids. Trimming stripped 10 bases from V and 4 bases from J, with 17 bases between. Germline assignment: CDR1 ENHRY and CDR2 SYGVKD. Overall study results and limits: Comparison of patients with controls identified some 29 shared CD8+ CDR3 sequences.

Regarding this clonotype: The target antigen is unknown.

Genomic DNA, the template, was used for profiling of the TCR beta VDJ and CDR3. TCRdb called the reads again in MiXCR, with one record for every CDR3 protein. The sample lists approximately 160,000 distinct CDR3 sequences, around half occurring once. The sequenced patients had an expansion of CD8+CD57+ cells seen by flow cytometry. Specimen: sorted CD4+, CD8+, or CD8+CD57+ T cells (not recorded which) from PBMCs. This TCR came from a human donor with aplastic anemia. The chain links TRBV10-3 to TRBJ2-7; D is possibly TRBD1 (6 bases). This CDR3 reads CASSFRDKYEQYF. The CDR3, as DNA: TGTGCCAGCAGCTTCCGGGACAAATACGAGCAGTACTTC.